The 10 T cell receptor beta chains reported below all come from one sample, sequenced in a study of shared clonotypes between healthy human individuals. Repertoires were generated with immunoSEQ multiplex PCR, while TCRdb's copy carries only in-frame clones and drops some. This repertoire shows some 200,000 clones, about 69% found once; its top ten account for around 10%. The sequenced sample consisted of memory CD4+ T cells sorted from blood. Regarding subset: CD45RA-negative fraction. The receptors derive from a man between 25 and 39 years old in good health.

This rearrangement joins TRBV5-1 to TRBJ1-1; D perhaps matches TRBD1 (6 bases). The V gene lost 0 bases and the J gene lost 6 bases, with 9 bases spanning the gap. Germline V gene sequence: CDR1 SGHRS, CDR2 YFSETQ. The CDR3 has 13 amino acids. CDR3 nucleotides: TGCGCCAGCAGCTTGGTAGGGGGGGCTGAAGCTTTCTTT. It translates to CASSLVGGAEAFF.

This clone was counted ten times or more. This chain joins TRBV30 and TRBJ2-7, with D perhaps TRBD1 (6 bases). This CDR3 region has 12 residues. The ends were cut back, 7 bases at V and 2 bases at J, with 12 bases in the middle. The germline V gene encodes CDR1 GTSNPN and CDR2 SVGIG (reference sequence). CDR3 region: CAFKQGTYEQYF. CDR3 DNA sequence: TGTGCCTTTAAACAGGGTACCTACGAGCAGTACTTC.

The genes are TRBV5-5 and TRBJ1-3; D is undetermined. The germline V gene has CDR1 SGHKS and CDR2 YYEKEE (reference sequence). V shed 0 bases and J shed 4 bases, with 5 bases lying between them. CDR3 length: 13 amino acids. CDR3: CASSLAGGNTIYF. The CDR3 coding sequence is TGTGCCAGCAGCTTGGCGGGGGGAAACACCATATATTTT.

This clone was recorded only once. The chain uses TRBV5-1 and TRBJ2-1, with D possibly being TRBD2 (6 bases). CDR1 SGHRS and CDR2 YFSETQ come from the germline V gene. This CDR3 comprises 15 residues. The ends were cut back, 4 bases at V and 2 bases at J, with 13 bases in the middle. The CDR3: CASSTLAGTYNEQFF. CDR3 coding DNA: TGCGCCAGCAGCACACTAGCAGGGACCTACAATGAGCAGTTCTTC.

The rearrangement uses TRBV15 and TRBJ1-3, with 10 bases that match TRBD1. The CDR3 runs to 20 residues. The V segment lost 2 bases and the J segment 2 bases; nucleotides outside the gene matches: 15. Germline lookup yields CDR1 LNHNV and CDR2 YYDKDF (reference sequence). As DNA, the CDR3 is TGTGCCACCAGCAGATCGCTGGGGACAGGGGCGCTATCCGCTGGAAACACCATATATTTT. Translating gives CATSRSLGTGALSAGNTIYF.

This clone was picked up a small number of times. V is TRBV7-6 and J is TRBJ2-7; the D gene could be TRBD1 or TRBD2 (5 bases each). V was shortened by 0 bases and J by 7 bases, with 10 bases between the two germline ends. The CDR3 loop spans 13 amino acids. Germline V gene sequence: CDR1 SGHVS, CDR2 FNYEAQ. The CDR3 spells CASSLAMGREQYF. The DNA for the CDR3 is TGTGCCAGCAGCTTAGCGATGGGACGTGAGCAGTACTTC.

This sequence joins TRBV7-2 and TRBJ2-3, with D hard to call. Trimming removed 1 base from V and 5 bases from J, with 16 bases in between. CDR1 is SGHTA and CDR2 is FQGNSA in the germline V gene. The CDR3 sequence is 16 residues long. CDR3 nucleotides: TGTGCCAGCAGCTTAGATCCCCCCGTCGGGCGAGATACGCAGTATTTT. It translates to CASSLDPPVGRDTQYF. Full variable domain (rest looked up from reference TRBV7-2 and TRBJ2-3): GAGVSQSPSNKVTEKGKDVELRCDPISGHTALYWYRQSLGQGLEFLIYFQGNSAPDKSGLPSDRFSAERTGGSVSTLTIQRTQQEDSAVYLCASSLDPPVGRDTQYFGPGTRLTVL.

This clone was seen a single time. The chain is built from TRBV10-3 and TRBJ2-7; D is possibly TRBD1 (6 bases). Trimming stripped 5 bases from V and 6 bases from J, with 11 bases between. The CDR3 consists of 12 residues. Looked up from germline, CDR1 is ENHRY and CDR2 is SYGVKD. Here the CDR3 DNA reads TGTGCCATCAGTACAGGGTTCAGCGAGCAGTACTTC. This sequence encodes CAISTGFSEQYF.

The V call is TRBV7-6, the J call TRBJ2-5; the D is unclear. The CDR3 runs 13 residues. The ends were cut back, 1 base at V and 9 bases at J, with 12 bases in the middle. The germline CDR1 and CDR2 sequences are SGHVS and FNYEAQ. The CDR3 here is CASSLGHLKAQYF. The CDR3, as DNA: TGTGCCAGCAGCTTAGGACACCTAAAGGCCCAGTACTTC.

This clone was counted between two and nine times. The CDR3 nucleotides are TGTGCCAGTACGCAAGTGTGGAGGGGCTCTGGGGCCAACGTCCTGACTTTC. Its translation: CASTQVWRGSGANVLTF. The chain employs TRBV19 and TRBJ2-6; possible D gene TRBD2, 6 bases. The CDR3 contains 17 residues. With 7 bases removed from V and 0 bases from J, the gap between germline ends came to 16 bases. Germline CDR1 is LNHDA and CDR2 is SQIVND (reference sequence).